A selection of T cell receptor beta chains follows, all from one sample in a study of OX40 agonist ivuxolimab in advanced cancers. Measured with immunoSEQ multiplex PCR; TCRdb has only the in-frame clones, and not every one. The table has 50,000 to 70,000 clones, roughly nine tenths seen once. The sequences come from CD4+ or CD8+ T cells sorted from blood, collected in a trial of the OX40 agonist ivuxolimab. The receptor source for this set is an adult with an advanced solid tumor such as melanoma, head and neck, liver or kidney cancer. CDR3s include the opening cysteine and the closing phenylalanine or tryptophan. The D gene is left open where the match is weak. Clone sizes are given selectively: once, few, many, or a class where the clone is expanded.

d_gene,v_gene,abundance,j_gene,CDR3aa,CDR3nt
NA,TRBV5-1,once,TRBJ2-5,CASSWGEETQYF,TGTGCCAGCAGCTGGGGCGAAGAGACCCAGTACTTC
TRBD1,TRBV4-2,NA,TRBJ1-1,CASSRELGQGEAFF,TGTGCCAGCAGCCGCGAATTGGGACAGGGAGAAGCTTTCTTT
NA,TRBV29-1,NA,TRBJ2-7,CSVVSGLRSYEQYF,TGCAGCGTTGTTTCCGGGCTACGCTCCTACGAGCAGTACTTC
NA,TRBV6-1,NA,TRBJ1-2,CASSASEFRSYGYTF,TGTGCCAGCAGTGCCTCGGAGTTCCGGAGCTATGGCTACACCTTC
NA,TRBV30,NA,TRBJ1-2,CAWSEYTGFKYGYTF,TGTGCCTGGAGCGAATACACAGGTTTTAAATATGGCTACACCTTC
NA,TRBV6-6,NA,TRBJ2-1,CASRNIRDRNNEQFF,TGTGCCAGCAGAAACATCCGGGACCGTAACAATGAGCAGTTCTTC
NA,TRBV6-5,NA,TRBJ1-1,CATLGVGPEAFF,TGTGCCACCCTAGGGGTGGGCCCTGAAGCTTTCTTT
NA,TRBV5-1,NA,TRBJ1-5,CASSLEGGDQPQHF,TGCGCCAGCAGCTTAGAGGGAGGAGATCAGCCCCAGCATTTT
NA,TRBV4-1,NA,TRBJ2-1,CASSPGTQAYNEQFF,TGCGCCAGCAGCCCCGGGACGCAGGCCTACAATGAGCAGTTCTTC
NA,TRBV9,NA,TRBJ1-3,CASSVAEGAGNTIYF,TGTGCCAGCAGCGTAGCAGAGGGGGCTGGAAACACCATATATTTT
NA,TRBV11-2,once,TRBJ2-1,CASSLGALNNEQFF,TGTGCCAGCAGCTTAGGGGCCCTAAACAATGAGCAGTTCTTC
NA,TRBV1,NA,TRBJ2-7,CTSSQESGRSSYEQYF,TGCACCAGCAGCCAAGAAAGCGGGCGGAGCTCCTACGAGCAGTACTTC
TRBD2,TRBV5-1,NA,TRBJ2-6,CASSSRAAGSSGANVLTF,TGCGCCAGCAGCTCGCGGGCAGCGGGAAGCTCTGGGGCCAACGTCCTGACTTTC
NA,TRBV7-8,NA,TRBJ1-1,CASSPPAGRGTEAFF,TGTGCCAGCAGCCCCCCCGCGGGGCGGGGCACTGAAGCTTTCTTT
NA,TRBV6-5,NA,TRBJ1-2,CASSYSGRGRRYGYTF,TGTGCCAGCAGTTACTCCGGCCGGGGGCGACGCTATGGCTACACCTTC
TRBD1,TRBV30,NA,TRBJ2-1,CAFFRQGAGNNEQFF,TGTGCCTTTTTTCGGCAGGGGGCAGGAAACAATGAGCAGTTCTTC
NA,TRBV28,NA,TRBJ1-2,CASRDPANYGYTF,TGTGCCAGTAGAGATCCAGCGAACTATGGCTACACCTTC
TRBD1,TRBV6-1,NA,TRBJ1-1,CASSVGTGRNTEAFF,TGTGCCAGCAGTGTCGGGACAGGGCGGAACACTGAAGCTTTCTTT
TRBD1,TRBV7-9,NA,TRBJ1-3,CASRSNRGGNTIYF,TGTGCCAGCAGATCTAACAGGGGGGGAAACACCATATATTTT
NA,TRBV5-1,NA,TRBJ2-2,CASSLGLNTGELFF,TGCGCCAGCAGCTTGGGACTAAACACCGGGGAGCTGTTTTTT
NA,TRBV7-9,NA,TRBJ1-2,CASKGDGYGYTF,TGTGCCAGCAAAGGAGATGGGTATGGCTACACCTTC
NA,TRBV19,few,TRBJ2-6,CASSIGSGANVLTF,TGTGCCAGTAGTATAGGTTCTGGGGCCAACGTCCTGACTTTC
NA,TRBV10-1,NA,TRBJ2-5,CASSETRGGQETQYF,TGCGCCAGCAGTGAGACCAGGGGTGGCCAAGAGACCCAGTACTTC
NA,TRBV28,once,TRBJ1-2,CASCGTGPGHYGYTF,TGTGCCAGCTGTGGAACCGGACCTGGCCATTATGGCTACACCTTC
TRBD1,TRBV30,NA,TRBJ2-7,CAWVTGGAYEQYF,TGTGCCTGGGTAACAGGGGGCGCTTACGAGCAGTACTTC
NA,TRBV19,NA,TRBJ2-2,CASSIQQGDTGELFF,TGTGCCAGTAGTATACAGCAGGGAGACACCGGGGAGCTGTTTTTT
TRBD1,TRBV9,NA,TRBJ2-5,CASSVGTGMVETQYF,TGTGCCAGCAGCGTAGGGACAGGGATGGTGGAGACCCAGTACTTC
NA,TRBV6-1,NA,TRBJ1-1,CASSLPGAMNTEAFF,TGTGCCAGCAGCCTACCGGGCGCGATGAACACTGAAGCTTTCTTT
NA,TRBV21-1,NA,TRBJ2-6,CASSKGSGRLTGANVLTF,TGTGCCAGCAGCAAAGGAAGCGGGAGGTTAACTGGGGCCAACGTCCTGACTTTC
TRBD1,TRBV5-4,NA,TRBJ2-5,CASSLGAGGSWETQYF,TGTGCCAGCAGCTTGGGGGCAGGGGGCAGTTGGGAGACCCAGTACTTC
TRBD1,TRBV18,NA,TRBJ1-2,CASSPDRGGGGYTF,TGTGCCAGCTCACCGGACAGGGGAGGAGGCGGCTACACCTTC
NA,TRBV27,NA,TRBJ2-7,CASNIRYKQYF,TGTGCCAGCAATATTAGGTATAAGCAGTACTTC
NA,TRBV6-1,once,TRBJ1-2,CASSEDTHYGYTF,TGTGCCAGCAGTGAAGACACGCACTATGGCTACACCTTC
NA,TRBV7-9,NA,TRBJ2-7,CASSVLQRSLFF,TGTGCCAGCAGCGTCCTACAGCGAAGTCTGTTCTTC
NA,TRBV6-1,NA,TRBJ1-1,CASILAGLGQAFF,NA
NA,TRBV25-1,NA,TRBJ2-6,CASSERGNPGANVLTF,TGTGCCAGCAGTGAAAGGGGGAACCCTGGGGCCAACGTCCTGACTTTC
NA,TRBV20-1,once,TRBJ1-1,CSAPVGEAFF,TGCAGTGCCCCCGTGGGTGAAGCTTTCTTT
TRBD1,TRBV9,once,TRBJ2-3,CASSSTGTGSDTQYF,TGTGCCAGCAGCTCCACCGGGACAGGGTCAGATACGCAGTATTTT
NA,TRBV7-3,NA,TRBJ2-3,CASSPDQGGADTQYF,TGTGCCAGCAGCCCAGACCAGGGCGGGGCAGATACGCAGTATTTT
TRBD1,TRBV5-1,NA,TRBJ2-7,CASSWGQGAYEQYF,TGCGCCAGCAGCTGGGGACAGGGGGCCTACGAGCAGTACTTC
NA,TRBV18,NA,TRBJ2-2,CASSPPGISGELFF,TGTGCCAGCTCACCTCCAGGGATATCCGGGGAGCTGTTTTTT
NA,TRBV6-5,once,TRBJ1-1,CASSYDMIMAYTEAFF,TGTGCCAGCAGTTACGACATGATCATGGCGTACACTGAAGCTTTCTTT
TRBD1,TRBV5-4,NA,TRBJ1-4,CASSLSGTGNEKLFF,TGTGCCAGCAGCTTGTCCGGGACAGGGAATGAAAAACTGTTTTTT
NA,TRBV7-9,NA,TRBJ2-6,CASSLGSSGANVLTF,TGTGCCAGCAGCCTAGGATCCTCTGGGGCCAACGTCCTGACTTTC
NA,TRBV5-7,NA,TRBJ2-3,CASSLEGGSTDTQYF,TGTGCCAGCAGCTTGGAGGGAGGCAGCACAGATACGCAGTATTTT